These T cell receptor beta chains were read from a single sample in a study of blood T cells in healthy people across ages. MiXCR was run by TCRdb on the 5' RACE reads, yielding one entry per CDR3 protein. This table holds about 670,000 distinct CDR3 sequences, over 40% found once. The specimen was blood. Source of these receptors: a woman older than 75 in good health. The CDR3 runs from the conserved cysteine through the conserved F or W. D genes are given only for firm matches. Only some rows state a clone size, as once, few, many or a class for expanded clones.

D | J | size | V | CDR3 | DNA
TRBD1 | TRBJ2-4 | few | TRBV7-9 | CASTPPGQGYIQYF | TGTGCCAGCACCCCTCCGGGACAGGGGTACATTCAGTACTTC
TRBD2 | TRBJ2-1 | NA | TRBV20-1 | CSASFRGGAPRNEQFF | TGCAGTGCTAGCTTCCGCGGGGGGGCTCCTCGTAATGAGCAGTTCTTC
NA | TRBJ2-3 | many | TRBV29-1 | CSADGVTDTQYF | TGCAGCGCCGACGGGGTCACAGATACGCAGTATTTT
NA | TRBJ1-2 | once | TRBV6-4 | CASSESGSGYTF | TGTGCCAGCAGTGAGTCGGGGTCCGGCTACACCTTC
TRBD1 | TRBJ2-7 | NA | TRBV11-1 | CASSLGSGTALYEQYF | TGTGCCAGCAGCTTAGGATCCGGGACAGCACTCTACGAGCAGTACTTC
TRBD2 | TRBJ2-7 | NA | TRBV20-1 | CSARRTRAGAYEQYF | TGCAGTGCTAGACGTACTAGGGCGGGGGCCTACGAGCAGTACTTC
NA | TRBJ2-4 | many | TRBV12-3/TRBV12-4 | CASSLVPGLIQYF | TGTGCCAGCAGTTTAGTCCCAGGGCTAATTCAGTACTTC
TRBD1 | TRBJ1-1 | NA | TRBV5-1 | CASSSGQGGTEAFF | TGCGCCAGCAGCTCGGGACAGGGGGGTACTGAAGCTTTCTTT
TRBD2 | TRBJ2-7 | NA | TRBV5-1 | CASSLGLAPISYDQYF | TGCGCCAGCAGCTTAGGACTAGCTCCTATCTCCTACGATCAGTACTTC
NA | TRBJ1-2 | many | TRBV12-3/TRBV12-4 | CASSGWGGYTF | TGTGCCAGCAGTGGTTGGGGGGGCTACACCTTC
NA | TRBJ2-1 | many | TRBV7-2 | CASSYNTGGNEQFF | TGTGCCAGCAGCTATAATACTGGAGGGAATGAGCAGTTCTTC
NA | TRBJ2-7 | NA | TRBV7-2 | CASSLQLDREQYF | TGTGCCAGCAGCTTACAGCTAGATCGCGAGCAGTACTTC
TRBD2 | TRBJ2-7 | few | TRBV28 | CASSLYRLAGQLSYEQYF | TGTGCCAGCAGTTTATACCGACTAGCGGGTCAACTCTCCTACGAGCAGTACTTC
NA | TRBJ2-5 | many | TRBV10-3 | CAISESPRGIQETQYF | TGTGCCATCAGTGAGTCGCCTAGGGGTATCCAAGAGACCCAGTACTTC
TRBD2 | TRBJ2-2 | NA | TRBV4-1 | CASSQEAGGPPNTGELFF | TGCGCCAGCAGCCAAGAGGCGGGAGGGCCCCCCAACACCGGGGAGCTGTTTTTT
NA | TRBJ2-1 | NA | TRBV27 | CASRRLGLPSYNEQFF | TGTGCCAGCAGAAGGCTAGGATTACCTTCCTACAATGAGCAGTTCTTC
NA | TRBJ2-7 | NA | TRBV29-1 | CSVVTGGNSEQYF | TGCAGCGTTGTCACCGGGGGCAATTCCGAGCAGTACTTC
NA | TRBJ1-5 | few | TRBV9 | CASSVGGSNQPQHF | TGTGCCAGCAGCGTAGGGGGTAGCAATCAGCCCCAGCATTTT
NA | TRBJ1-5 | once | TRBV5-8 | CASSFLTGQHKQPQHF | TGTGCCAGCAGCTTTCTTACCGGACAGCACAAGCAGCCCCAGCATTTT
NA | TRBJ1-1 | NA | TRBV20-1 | CSANRQQSESEAFF | TGCAGTGCTAACCGACAGCAGTCCGAATCTGAAGCTTTCTTT
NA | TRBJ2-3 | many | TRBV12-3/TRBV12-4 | CASSPRGGWETDTQYF | TGTGCCAGCAGCCCTCGTGGAGGGTGGGAGACAGATACGCAGTATTTT
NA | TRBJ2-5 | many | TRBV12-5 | CASGLDRPDWKVKTQYF | TGTGCTAGTGGTTTGGACAGACCGGACTGGAAAGTTAAGACCCAGTACTTC
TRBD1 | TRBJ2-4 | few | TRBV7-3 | CASSPTGPKNIQYF | TGTGCCAGCAGCCCGACAGGGCCTAAAAACATTCAGTACTTC
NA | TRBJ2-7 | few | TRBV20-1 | CSARPPLSSYNEQYF | TGCAGTGCCCGCCCCCCATTAAGCTCCTACAATGAGCAGTACTTC
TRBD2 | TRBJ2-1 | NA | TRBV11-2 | CASSLDGGLAGGRSSYNEQFF | TGTGCCAGCAGCTTAGACGGAGGACTAGCGGGGGGCAGGAGCTCCTACAATGAGCAGTTCTTC
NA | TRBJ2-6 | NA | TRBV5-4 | CASSLSGLSGADVLTF | TGTGCCAGCAGCTTGTCGGGCCTCTCTGGGGCCGACGTCCTGACTTTC
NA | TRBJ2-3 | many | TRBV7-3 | CASTDPGDTQYF | TGTGCCAGCACCGACCCGGGGGATACGCAGTATTTT
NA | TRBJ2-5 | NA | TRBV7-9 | CASSLGVGPQETQYF | TGTGCCAGCAGCTTAGGCGTGGGACCCCAAGAGACCCAGTACTTC
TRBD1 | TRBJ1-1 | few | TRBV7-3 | CASSLRGDRVSEAFF | TGTGCCAGCAGCTTAAGGGGAGACAGGGTCTCTGAAGCTTTCTTT
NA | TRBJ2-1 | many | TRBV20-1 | CSARGGGPSYNEQFF | TGCAGTGCAAGGGGAGGGGGACCCTCCTACAATGAGCAGTTCTTC
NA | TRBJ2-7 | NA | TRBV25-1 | CASSEYMTDEQYF | TGTGCCAGCAGTGAATATATGACGGACGAGCAGTACTTC
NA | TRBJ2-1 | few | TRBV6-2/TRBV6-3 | CASSYVGGKNEQFF | TGTGCCAGCAGTTACGTTGGGGGCAAGAATGAGCAGTTCTTC
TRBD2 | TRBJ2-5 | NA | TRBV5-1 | CASAAGVIEEETQYF | TGCGCCAGCGCGGCGGGGGTGATTGAGGAGGAGACCCAGTACTTC
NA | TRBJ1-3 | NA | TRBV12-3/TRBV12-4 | CASSFSGSGNTIYF | TGTGCCAGCAGTTTCTCGGGTTCTGGAAACACCATATATTTT
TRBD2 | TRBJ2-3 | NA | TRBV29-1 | CSVELAGMVTDTQYF | TGCAGCGTTGAACTAGCGGGAATGGTAACAGATACGCAGTATTTT
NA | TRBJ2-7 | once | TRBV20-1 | CSASRGAGRDAYEQYF | TGCAGTGCTAGTAGGGGGGCGGGTAGGGATGCGTACGAGCAGTACTTC
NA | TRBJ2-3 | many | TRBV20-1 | CSARDAEGGGPDTQYF | TGCAGTGCTAGAGATGCCGAGGGGGGTGGCCCAGATACGCAGTATTTT
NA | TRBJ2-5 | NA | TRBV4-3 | CASSQDPSEGTQYF | TGCGCCAGCAGCCAAGATCCCAGCGAGGGGACCCAGTACTTC
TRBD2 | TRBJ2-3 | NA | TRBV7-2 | CASSPGGSTQYF | TGTGCCAGCAGCCCGGGGGGAAGTACGCAGTATTTT
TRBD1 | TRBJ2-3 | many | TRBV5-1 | CASSLARDSSTDTQYF | TGCGCCAGCAGCTTGGCTCGGGACAGTAGCACAGATACGCAGTATTTT
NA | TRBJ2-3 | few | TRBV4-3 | CASSQMDTQYF | TGCGCCAGCAGCCAAATGGATACGCAGTATTTT
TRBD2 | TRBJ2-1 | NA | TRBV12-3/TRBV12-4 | CASSLAGGVSYNEQFF | TGTGCCAGCAGTTTAGCCGGGGGGGTTAGTTACAATGAGCAGTTCTTC
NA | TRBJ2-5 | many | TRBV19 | CASSTSGWLETQYF | TGTGCCAGTAGTACATCCGGTTGGTTAGAGACCCAGTACTTC
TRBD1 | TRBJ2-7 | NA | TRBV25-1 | CASSPSPTGGADYEQYF | TGTGCCAGCAGTCCATCACCTACAGGGGGCGCGGACTACGAGCAGTACTTC
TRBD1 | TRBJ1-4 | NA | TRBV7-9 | CASSFGDRVGNEKLFF | TGTGCCAGCAGCTTTGGGGACAGGGTCGGTAATGAAAAACTGTTTTTT
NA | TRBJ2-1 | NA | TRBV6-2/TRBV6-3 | CASSYPGTPNEQFF | TGTGCCAGCAGTTACCCAGGGACCCCGAATGAGCAGTTCTTC
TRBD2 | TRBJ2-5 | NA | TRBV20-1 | CSATLRGGQETQYF | TGCAGTGCTACTCTCCGGGGGGGCCAAGAGACCCAGTACTTC
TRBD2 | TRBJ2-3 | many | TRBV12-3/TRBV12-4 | CASSLEAGGTTDTQYF | TGTGCCAGCAGTTTGGAAGCGGGGGGGACCACAGATACGCAGTATTTT
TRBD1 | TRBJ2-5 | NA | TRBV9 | CASSTQGVGIETQYF | TGTGCCAGCAGCACCCAGGGGGTTGGGATAGAGACCCAGTACTTC
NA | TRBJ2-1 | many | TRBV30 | CASGRYNEQFF | TGTGCCTCGGGACGCTACAATGAGCAGTTCTTC
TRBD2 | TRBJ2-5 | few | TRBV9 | CASSPWGGRQETQYF | TGTGCCAGCAGCCCCTGGGGGGGTAGGCAAGAGACCCAGTACTTC
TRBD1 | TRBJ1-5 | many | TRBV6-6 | CASSYEIQGKPQHF | TGTGCCAGCAGTTACGAGATACAGGGGAAGCCCCAGCATTTT